Below, one TCR beta chain is given with its context. The antigen is unknown. The entry originates in a study of tumor-infiltrating lymphocytes in localized non-small cell lung cancer. Whole-study context: Several tumor histologies, both smoking statuses, and some post-neoadjuvant chemotherapy samples were included.

Measured with immunoSEQ multiplex PCR; TCRdb has only the in-frame clones, and not every one. The sample records about 23,000 clones, just under 70% being singletons. General study findings and limits: Immunotypes IM1 and IM2 had similar TCR-derived T-cell fractions.

Sequenced: lung tumor tissue. This TCR was recovered from a human donor with non-small cell lung cancer.

Written as DNA, the CDR3 is TGTGCCAGCTCACCGGACGGAGCTATGGCTCACACCTTC. It is translated as CASSPDGAMAHTF. The genes are TRBV18 and TRBJ1-2; D call uncertain. This CDR3 is built from 13 residues. The V end lost 3 bases, the J end lost 12 bases, and 17 bases lay between the germline ends. Germline loops: CDR1 KGHSH, CDR2 LQKENI.